This paragraph reports one TCR beta chain. This clone's antigen is unknown. No base qualities exist here, and no much larger clone lies one base off it. These data originate in a study of cytomegalovirus exposure and HLA in healthy donors (dated by TCRdb to 2016 to 2017). Study-level background: An earlier analysis of around 600 of the donors reported 250 to 350 Gb of sequence data and around 110 million unique TCR beta sequences from about 179 million T cells. A separate validation cohort of roughly 130 different subjects was used in addition to the 666-subject first cohort. In a later analysis, previously published TCR beta repertoires from some 640 donors were re-analyzed and high-resolution HLA genotyping was added so that TCR occurrence patterns could be studied. In the later analysis, no new phenotypic data were used to find candidate immune exposures; instead, reliance was placed on TCR beta sequences and their occurrence across donors. An earlier analysis of some 600 of the donors applied high-throughput TCR beta sequencing to assess whether each TCR beta V gene segment acted as functional or pseudogenic. Because of strong linkage in the cohort, four to six DR-DQ haplotypes were treated as single units for association and clustering. Around 320 gigabases of sequencing data and approximately 80 million unique TCR sequences were included in an early release covering about 700 HLA-typed donors. Donor age, sex, ethnicity and CMV serostatus were collected together with the repertoire data. Among about 370 genotyped donors of the cohort, an average of about 220,000 unique TCR beta nucleotide sequences was sequenced per donor, of which about 18% were non-productive. Every discovery cohort repertoire had been produced on one sequencing platform. The study aimed to test whether signatures of past pathogen exposure could be identified by cataloging public T cell receptors. The number of donors typed differed by locus, with 629-630 for A, B, C, DRB1 and DQB1, 522 for DQA1, about 610 for DPA1, and under 490 for DPB1. To predict cytomegalovirus infection status, the study brought together high-throughput TCR immunosequencing, statistical association of individual TCRs with disease status, and machine learning. Class I and class II HLA loci were covered by the typing at four-digit resolution. Of the roughly 420 genotyped donors, roughly 80% were placed in the genetic ancestry cluster associated with self-reported Caucasian donors. Genome-wide SNP genotypes for about 60% of the roughly 700 donors were used in a later genetic analysis, which treated that subset as a discovery cohort. The T cell repertoires of under 700 subjects were profiled by immunosequencing and related to cytomegalovirus serostatus. Study-wide findings and limitations: The only immune exposure information available for the cohort was CMV serostatus. In an earlier analysis of 587 of the donors, most TCR beta V segments appeared in productive rearrangements about 87% or about 30% of the time, broadly matching IMGT annotations. Specific HLA alleles were associated with 15,000 to 20,000 TCR beta sequences at a false discovery rate of 0.05 in a later analysis. Compared with equally common non-associated chains, HLA-associated TCR beta chains in a later analysis were more clonally expanded and had lower generation probabilities. Most TCR sequences were seen in very few donors, while some public TCRs were found in many individuals. According to a later analysis, parvovirus B19, influenza, CMV and Epstein-Barr virus appeared linked to several top co-occurrence clusters. The cohort was sequenced for TCR beta chains only, and without alpha or paired-chain data the features that could be detected were limited. Some IMGT-functional V segments, including TRBV6-2 and TRBV6-3, could not be distinguished by the 87-base-pair reads and were therefore excluded. Because counts were too low, 15 to 20 rarely observed V segments, including chromosome 9 orphons, were left out of the earlier analysis of about 620 of the donors. In vitro tests confirmed that a few of the cytomegalovirus-associated TCR beta chains recognize cytomegalovirus antigens. A further reported finding was that TCR beta sequences accurately predicted the HLA-A and HLA-B alleles for most subjects in the first cohort. A later genetic analysis associated a missense DCLRE1C variant with V-gene and J-gene trimming of TCR beta chains, and an independent cohort replicated the association. The authors suggested that the approach could potentially be generalized to other disease states and immunological phenotypes. When HLA alleles, especially DR and DQ, strongly co-occurred, TCR associations were difficult to assign to individual alleles. In a later genetic analysis, fewer N-insertions in productive TCRs were reported among donors in an Asian-associated ancestry cluster than the roughly 710-donor mean. Because some donors lacked HLA typing at each locus, the association tests relied only on the typed subset. The study listed around 160 TCR beta chains as associated with cytomegalovirus. A cluster of highly shared sequence variants was judged likely to represent a technical artifact of the sequencing pipeline. According to a later analysis, TCR association rates differed among HLA loci, with DRB1 alleles showing the most associated TCRs and HLA-C alleles showing the fewest. In a later analysis, most CMV-associated TCR beta chains were found to appear HLA-restricted, with HLA associations seemingly driven largely by CMV exposure. The classifier was reported to diagnose cytomegalovirus status with high specificity and sensitivity in both the original cohort and the validation cohort. Linkage disequilibrium might explain the correlated functional status among segregating V segments, but an unknown experimental factor could not be ruled out. Sequencing depth was assumed to be roughly uniform across donors in the presence/absence analyses, though that assumption may not hold.

The receptor library was made with the immunoSEQ multiplex PCR assay. For the multiplex PCR, a mixture combining 60 forward primers for TCR Vbeta segments and 13 reverse primers for TCR Jbeta segments was used. The CDR3 region of rearranged TCR beta genes was amplified from genomic DNA with a multiplex PCR assay. The amplified TCR beta libraries were sequenced on the Illumina HiSeq System as 87-base-pair reads. Turning to the authors' computational methods: In a later analysis, approximately 74 million unique TCR beta chains were counted across the 500 to 850 repertoires, and roughly 11 million of these chains were shared by at least two donors. A nearest-neighbor algorithm error-corrected the raw reads and collapsed the reads into unique sequences, merging closely related sequences to remove PCR and sequencing errors. CDR3 sequences were aligned to IMGT reference sequences to assign V, D and J gene segments. For a sequence to be retained, at least a six-nucleotide match to both a V gene segment and a J gene segment was required. A rearrangement was called productive if the CDR3 had no stop codons and remained in frame with V and J, and every other rearrangement was called non-productive. Following IMGT convention, CDR3 was defined as the stretch from the second conserved V-encoded cysteine up to the conserved J-encoded phenylalanine. Sequences without an unambiguous match to a single V gene segment were excluded from the earlier analysis of a few hundred of the donors. In an earlier analysis of some 590 of the donors, V segments were called functional above 56.7% productive rearrangements and were called segregating when the between-donor standard deviation exceeded 5%. A statistical classification framework was developed to diagnose cytomegalovirus status using the catalog of TCR beta chain sequences. V and J gene assignment, in a later analysis, came from comparing TCR nucleotide sequences with IMGT/GENE-DB human TR gene sequences. The TCRdist pipeline was used in a later analysis to assign CDR3 sequences and most-parsimonious VDJ recombination scenarios. In a later analysis, every TCR beta chain was defined by the combination of its CDR3 amino acid sequence and its V-gene family, and reads without a unique V-gene family were dropped. As a way to deal with suspected cross-contamination and a sequencing artifact, a later analysis dropped 500 to 700 nucleotide sequences that were highly shared and had low generation probability. For each public chain, a later analysis derived a clonal expansion index from normalized ranks of inferred template counts within each repertoire. Generation probabilities in a later analysis came from a VDJ recombination model fitted to out-of-frame rearrangements, and those results were checked against IGoR. In a later analysis, hypergeometric tests were used to score TCR-TCR, TCR-HLA and TCR-CMV co-occurrence, with a repertoire-size bias correction applied to TCR pairs. A later analysis estimated false discovery rates by permuting HLA or CMV assignments 20 times. In a later analysis, co-occurring TCRs were grouped using DBSCAN, and TCRdist sequence similarity was added for clustering within HLA-allele-positive subsets. Repertoires with fewer than 30,000 or more than 120,000 public chains, plus five repertoires with anomalous nucleotide sharing, were excluded from co-occurrence clustering. The table comes from immuneACCESS by way of TCRdb, which keeps in-frame sequences with V and J called. Part of the clones is missing from these tables; in studies checked, under half for an unresolved V gene and the rest for unknown reasons. The V and J calls and clone size are taken from that table; D and trimming were inferred from the DNA. In this sample the table shows roughly 190,000 clones, roughly 79% of which occur a single time. Of the sample, roughly 1.9% falls within the top ten clones.

The CDR3 numbers 15 residues from cysteine through phenylalanine. Just CDR3 DNA is preserved here, 45 bases in frame from base 1. CDR1 and CDR2 (SGHNT, YYREEE) derive from the germline V gene (reference sequence). The junction carries 13 bases between V and J, which are trimmed by 3 bases and 1 base respectively. The cohort comprised approximately 700 healthy bone marrow donors. Cohort members were all nominally healthy when sampled, although unrecorded immune exposures were likely present. The donor tested CMV seropositive, placing the donor among the 289 seropositive members of the cohort. Every donor gave a peripheral blood sample, and the peripheral blood mononuclear cells from that sample were used for TCR beta sequencing. Genomic DNA was extracted from the blood cell samples with the Qiagen DNeasy Blood Extraction Kit.

Sequenced: PBMCs. This clonotype originated in a woman in her twenties or thirties in good health and CMV-seropositive. Recombination joined TRBV5-4 with TRBJ2-5; the D gene is not confidently resolved. The encoded CDR3 is CASSSMTQFQETQYF. The nucleotide sequence is TGTGCCAGCAGCTCGATGACTCAATTCCAAGAGACCCAGTACTTC.